The 11 T cell receptor beta chains reported below all come from one sample, sequenced in a study of T cell repertoires in cytomegalovirus infection. For these receptors, no antigen is known. MiXCR, run by TCRdb on the reads, gives a single entry per CDR3 protein. Of under 850,000 distinct CDR3 sequences in the sample, about 30% are singletons; the top ten hold 15% to 20%. The sample was cultured PBMCs, taken from culture after CMV antigen stimulation. The source of these receptors is a human donor in good health (CMV status not recorded). Some clones in this sample may be carry-over from other donors' samples.

The chain joins TRBV20-1 to TRBJ2-7; 12 nucleotides match TRBD2. The trim removed 5 bases at V and 2 bases at J, leaving 4 bases unmatched. Looked up from germline, CDR1 is DFQATT and CDR2 is SNEGSKA (reference sequence). This CDR3 has 14 amino acids. The CDR3 is CSASLAGGPYEQYF. The CDR3 DNA is TGCAGTGCTTCACTAGCGGGAGGACCCTACGAGCAGTACTTC.

This clonotype occurred a few times. The J gene is TRBJ2-7, the V gene TRBV2; D is perhaps TRBD2 (6 bases). Germline values: CDR1 SNHLY, CDR2 FYNNEI. Trimming took 7 bases from V and 4 from J, leaving 14 bases between them. This CDR3 has 13 residues. The CDR3 DNA is TGTGCCAGCATGAGGCGGGGAGGTTACGAGCAGTACTTC. It is translated as CASMRRGGYEQYF. Supplemented by reference TRBV2 and TRBJ2-7, the full variable domain reads EPEVTQTPSHQVTQMGQEVILRCVPISNHLYFYWYRQILGQKVEFLVSFYNNEISEKSEIFDDQFSVERPDGSNFTLKIRSTKLEDSAMYFCASMRRGGYEQYFGPGTRLTVT.

V and J are TRBV28 and TRBJ1-2; 7 bases line up with TRBD1. The CDR3 extends over 16 amino acids. The V gene's germline CDR1 is MDHEN and CDR2 SYDVKM. With 5 bases clipped from V and 4 bases from J, the junction kept 13 bases outside the gene matches. In DNA form, the CDR3 reads TGTGCCAGCAGTAGTACTTGGGCAGGGGGGACCTATGGCTACACCTTC. This encodes CASSSTWAGGTYGYTF.

The V call is TRBV11-2, the J call TRBJ2-7; D unresolved. Trimming shortened V by 1 base and J by 0 bases, and 13 bases separated the two germline ends. Germline V gene sequence: CDR1 SGHAT, CDR2 FQNNGV. CDR3 length: 16 amino acids. The CDR3: CASSLVRVAFSYEQYF. CDR3 DNA: TGTGCCAGCAGCTTAGTTCGGGTCGCTTTCTCCTACGAGCAGTACTTC.

The rearrangement joins TRBV4-1 to TRBJ1-5, with a weak D call TRBD1 (6 bases). The CDR3 consists of 16 residues. The germline V and J ends were trimmed by 4 bases and 0 bases, with 13 bases remaining between them. Germline V gives CDR1 MGHRA, CDR2 YSYEKL. CDR3 region: CASSLGTTNSNQPQHF. The CDR3 DNA reads TGCGCCAGCAGCCTCGGGACAACTAATAGCAATCAGCCCCAGCATTTT.

This chain uses TRBV5-5 with TRBJ2-7, with D perhaps TRBD1 or TRBD2 (5 bases each). The CDR3 runs to 15 residues. Looked up from germline, CDR1 is SGHKS and CDR2 is YYEKEE (reference sequence). The V end lost 3 bases, the J end lost 0 bases, and 13 bases lay between the germline ends. The CDR3 loop reads CASSWGPSSSYEQYF. DNA for the CDR3: TGTGCCAGCAGCTGGGGACCCTCGAGCTCCTACGAGCAGTACTTC.

The DNA of the CDR3 is TGTGCCAGCAGCTTAGTCGGGAGTACGGAGACCCAGTACTTC. It encodes CASSLVGSTETQYF. J is TRBJ2-5 and V is TRBV7-9; possibly TRBD2 for D (6 bases). This CDR3 has 14 residues. Between the trimmed V and J ends, which lost 1 base and 5 bases, there was a span of 11 bases. Germline values: CDR1 SEHNR, CDR2 FQNEAQ (reference sequence).

This clonotype appeared a few times. The chain carries TRBV2 and TRBJ2-1; the D is unclear. The CDR3 loop spans 12 amino acids. Trimming took 6 bases from V and 4 from J, leaving 7 bases between them. Germline V gives CDR1 SNHLY, CDR2 FYNNEI. The CDR3 loop is CASRSYYNEQFF. CDR3 sequence (DNA): TGTGCCAGCAGGTCCTATTACAATGAGCAGTTCTTC.

V usage is TRBV20-1 and J usage is TRBJ2-1; maybe TRBD1 (6 bases). V dropped 6 bases and J dropped 5 bases, with 14 bases sitting between them. The germline V gene encodes CDR1 DFQATT and CDR2 SNEGSKA (reference sequence). The CDR3 sequence is 13 residues long. The CDR3 sequence is CSAIWTVNNEQFF. The CDR3 nucleotides are TGCAGTGCCATATGGACAGTGAACAATGAGCAGTTCTTC.

The chain carries TRBV7-2 and TRBJ2-7; weak D call: TRBD2 (5 bases). Between the trimmed V and J ends, which lost 2 bases and 6 bases, there was a span of 11 bases. The V gene's germline CDR1 is SGHTA and CDR2 FQGNSA. This CDR3 is built from 13 residues. The CDR3 nucleotides read TGTGCCAGCAGCTTAAGGCGGGCGGGCGAGCAGTACTTC. Amino acid sequence: CASSLRRAGEQYF.

This clonotype has only one observation. One base away lies a much larger clone, so this may be a sequencing read error. The V gene is TRBV11-2, the J gene TRBJ1-2; D not certain. V lost 5 bases, J lost 3 bases, and 19 bases lay in between. This CDR3 has 16 residues. CDR1 is SGHAT, CDR2 FQNNGV, per germline. The CDR3 nucleotides are TGTGCCAGCAGCCGAATCCAGGTGGCGAGATACTATGGCTACACCTTC. Protein sequence: CASSRIQVARYYGYTF.